This T cell receptor (beta chain) was captured by sequencing in a study of T cells in Graves' hyperthyroidism and ophthalmopathy. TCR beta CDR3 region amplification was performed from RNA transcripts. RT-PCR in the first round (using the HTBI primer set) targeted the TCR CDR3. TCRdb independently ran MiXCR on the multiplex PCR reads; one entry per CDR3 protein. The sample shows a few hundred thousand distinct CDR3 sequences, approximately 15% of them seen only once. For the diagnoses, clinical symptoms, serum thyroxine and TRAb, thyroid ultrasound and orbital computed tomography were used. In its sample, this clonotype was seen many times. Its specificity is not known. Study observations and caveats: The majority of expanded thyroid clonotypes above 0.001 also appeared in blood.

Sequencing was done on a sample of blood. The sequence came from a woman between 18 and 30 years old with Graves' hyperthyroidism.

The CDR3 coding sequence is TGTGCCAGCAGCAAGACAGGGGGTGGAAACACCATATATTTT. It codes for CASSKTGGGNTIYF. The gene calls are TRBV11-3 and TRBJ1-3; 9 bases line up with TRBD1. The ends lost 5 bases at V and 3 bases at J; junction bases unmatched: 2. Per the germline V gene, CDR1 is SGHNT and CDR2 is YENEEA. The CDR3 covers 14 residues.